The following is a T cell receptor beta chain sequence with its context. Researchers amplified the TCR beta CDR3 regions from RNA transcripts. TCR CDR3 underwent first-round RT-PCR with the HTBI primer set. TCRdb re-called the multiplex PCR reads through MiXCR, storing one row per CDR3 protein. The table includes approximately 570,000 distinct CDR3 sequences, about 20% detected once. The CDR3 loop spans 15 amino acids. Germline V gives CDR1 LGHDT, CDR2 YNNKEL (reference sequence). Trimming removed 5 bases from V and 4 bases from J; junction bases left unmatched: 8. This sample is part of a study of T cells in Graves' hyperthyroidism and ophthalmopathy.

The sequence was obtained from a middle-aged man with Graves' ophthalmopathy. The chain joins TRBV3-1 to TRBJ2-1; 7 positions match TRBD2. Input material: blood. The CDR3 reads CASSYLAGPYNEQFF. As DNA, the CDR3 is TGTGCCAGCAGCTATTTAGCGGGCCCTTACAATGAGCAGTTCTTC.